Given below is one T cell receptor beta chain in context. The antigen remains unidentified. CDR3 length equals 17 residues. In germline, CDR1 is SGHRS, CDR2 YFSETQ. J gave up 5 bases and V 3 bases, and 9 bases lay outside the gene matches. This sample was taken from a study of radiation and T cells in renal cell carcinoma. Regarding time point: blood 4 weeks post-SBRT, at nephrectomy. Treatment here: 15 Gy SBRT to primary tumor, nephrectomy 4 weeks later. Nephrectomy followed 15 Gy stereotactic body radiation by 4 weeks. The tumor was a clear cell renal cell carcinoma. General study findings and limits: No pretreatment tumor biopsies were available for baseline clonotypes. In blood, top tumor clones expanded by 2 weeks, shrinking by 4.

Measured with immunoSEQ multiplex PCR; TCRdb has only the in-frame clones, and not every one. Of about 62,000 clones in the sample, about 83% were seen once. The rearrangement links TRBV5-1 to TRBJ2-5; 14 bases line up with TRBD2. The sequencing used blood, collected from a patient whose treatment included radiotherapy and nephrectomy. The source is a man in his 60s with renal cell carcinoma. This CDR3 is CASSSGTSGSGRETQYF. CDR3 DNA sequence: TGCGCCAGCAGCTCCGGGACTAGCGGGAGCGGTAGGGAGACCCAGTACTTC.